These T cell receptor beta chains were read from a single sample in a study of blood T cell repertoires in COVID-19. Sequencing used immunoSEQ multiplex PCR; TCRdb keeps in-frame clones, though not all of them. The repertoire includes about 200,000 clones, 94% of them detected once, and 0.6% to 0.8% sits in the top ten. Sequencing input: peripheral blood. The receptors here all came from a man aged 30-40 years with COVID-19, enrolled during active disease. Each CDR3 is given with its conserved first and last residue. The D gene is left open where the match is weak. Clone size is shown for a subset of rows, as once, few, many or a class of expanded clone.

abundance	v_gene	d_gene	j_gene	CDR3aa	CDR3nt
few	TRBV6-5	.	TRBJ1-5	CASSRVTNQPQHF	TGTGCCAGCAGCCGGGTTACCAATCAGCCCCAGCATTTT
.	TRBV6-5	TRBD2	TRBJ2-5	CASSYPGGGRETQYF	TGTGCCAGCAGTTACCCCGGGGGGGGGCGGGAGACCCAGTACTTC
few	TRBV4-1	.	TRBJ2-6	CASSQEGAGANVLTF	TGCGCCAGCAGCCAAGAAGGGGCCGGGGCCAACGTCCTGACTTTC
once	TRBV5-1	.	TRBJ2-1	CASSLGLGGSYNEQFF	TGCGCCAGCAGCTTGGGGTTGGGAGGCTCTTACAATGAGCAGTTCTTC
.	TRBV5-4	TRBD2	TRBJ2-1	CASSLPSGGAVGEQFF	TGTGCCAGCAGCTTGCCTAGCGGGGGGGCCGTGGGGGAGCAGTTCTTC
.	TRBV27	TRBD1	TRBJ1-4	CASSLRSRGSSGEKLFF	TGTGCCAGCAGCCTAAGGAGCAGGGGGAGTAGTGGTGAAAAACTGTTTTTT
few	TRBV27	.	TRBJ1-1	CASRMLGGNTEAFF	TGTGCCAGCAGGATGTTAGGGGGGAACACTGAAGCTTTCTTT
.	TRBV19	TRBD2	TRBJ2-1	CASSTPVIAGGGQFF	TGTGCCAGTAGTACCCCCGTGATAGCGGGGGGAGGGCAGTTCTTC
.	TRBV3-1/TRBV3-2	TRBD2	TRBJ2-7	CASSQTSGLYEQYF	TGTGCCAGCAGCCAGACTAGCGGCTTATACGAGCAGTACTTC
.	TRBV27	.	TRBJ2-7	CASSLWSDSSYEQYF	TGTGCCAGCAGTTTATGGTCGGACAGCTCCTACGAGCAGTACTTC
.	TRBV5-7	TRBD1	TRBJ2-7	CASKARQGALPSYEQYF	TGTGCCAGCAAGGCGCGGCAGGGGGCTCTACCGTCCTACGAGCAGTACTTC
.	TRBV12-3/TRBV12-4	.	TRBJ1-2	CASSWEGSGGYTF	TGTGCCAGCAGTTGGGAGGGGTCGGGAGGCTACACCTTC
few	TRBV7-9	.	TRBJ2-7	CASSLADTTYEQYF	TGTGCCAGCAGCTTAGCCGACACAACCTACGAGCAGTACTTC
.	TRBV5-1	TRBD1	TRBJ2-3	CASSEGRDSITDTQYF	TGCGCCAGCAGCGAGGGCAGGGACAGCATCACAGATACGCAGTATTTT
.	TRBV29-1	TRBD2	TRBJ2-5	CSAVGRGAQETQYF	TGCAGCGCAGTCGGGCGGGGGGCCCAAGAGACCCAGTACTTC
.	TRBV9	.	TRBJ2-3	CASSVAPEVGTDTQYF	TGTGCCAGCAGCGTAGCTCCGGAGGTGGGCACAGATACGCAGTATTTT
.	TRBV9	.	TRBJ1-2	CASSVERGGYGYTF	TGTGCCAGCAGCGTAGAACGAGGGGGCTATGGCTACACCTTC
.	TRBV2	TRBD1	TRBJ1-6	CATQGARNSPLHF	TGTGCCACACAGGGGGCGCGAAATTCACCCCTCCACTTT
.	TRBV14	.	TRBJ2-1	CASSQDLEQFF	TGTGCCAGCAGCCAAGACCTAGAGCAGTTCTTC
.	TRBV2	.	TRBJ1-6	CASSAPGRHSPLHF	TGTGCCAGCAGTGCCCCAGGGCGGCATTCACCCCTCCACTTT
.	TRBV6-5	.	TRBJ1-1	CASSYSGAGRGTEAFF	TGTGCCAGCAGTTACTCGGGGGCAGGGAGAGGTACTGAAGCTTTCTTT
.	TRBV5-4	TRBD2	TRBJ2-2	CASSYGLAGTGELFF	TGTGCCAGCAGCTACGGACTAGCGGGCACCGGGGAGCTGTTTTTT
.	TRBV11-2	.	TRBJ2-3	CASSQGRMDTQYF	TGTGCCAGCAGCCAGGGGCGGATGGATACGCAGTATTTT
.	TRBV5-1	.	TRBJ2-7	CASSPLQAYEQYF	TGCGCCAGCAGCCCCCTCCAGGCCTACGAGCAGTACTTC
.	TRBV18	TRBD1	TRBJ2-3	CASSRATGGADTQYF	TGTGCCAGCTCACGGGCGACAGGGGGCGCGGATACGCAGTATTTT
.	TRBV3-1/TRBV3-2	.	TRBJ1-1	CASSQGQFMNTEAFF	TGTGCCAGCAGCCAAGGACAGTTCATGAACACTGAAGCTTTCTTT
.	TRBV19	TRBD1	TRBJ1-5	CASPTGGYQPQHF	TGTGCCAGCCCTACAGGGGGCTATCAGCCCCAGCATTTT
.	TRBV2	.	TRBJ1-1	CASSTQGTEAFF	TGTGCCAGCAGTACCCAGGGCACTGAAGCTTTCTTT
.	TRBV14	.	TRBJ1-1	CASSQDGGGVDTEAFF	TGTGCCAGCAGCCAAGATGGGGGAGGGGTAGACACTGAAGCTTTCTTT
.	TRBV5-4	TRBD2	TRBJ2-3	CASSLRTSGTDTQYF	TGTGCCAGCAGCTTGCGGACTAGCGGCACAGATACGCAGTATTTT
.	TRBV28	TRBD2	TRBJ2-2	CASSSGGRTGELFF	TGTGCCAGCAGCTCGGGGGGAAGAACCGGGGAGCTGTTTTTT
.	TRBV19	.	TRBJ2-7	CASSSTTGYEQYF	TGTGCCAGTAGTTCCACCACAGGGTACGAGCAGTACTTC
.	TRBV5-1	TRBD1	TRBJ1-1	CASSSRTGMNTEAFF	TGCGCCAGCAGCTCCCGGACAGGGATGAACACTGAAGCTTTCTTT
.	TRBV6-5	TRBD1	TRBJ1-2	CASGYRGSNYGYTF	TGTGCCAGCGGATACAGGGGGTCTAACTATGGCTACACCTTC
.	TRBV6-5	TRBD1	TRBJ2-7	CASRPSGQHYEQYF	TGTGCCAGCAGACCCTCGGGACAGCACTACGAGCAGTACTTC
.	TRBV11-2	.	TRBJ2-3	CASLGGDTQYF	TGTGCCAGCTTGGGGGGAGATACGCAGTATTTT
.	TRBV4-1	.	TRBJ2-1	CASSKGGEQFF	TGCGCCAGCAGCAAGGGGGGGGAGCAGTTCTTC
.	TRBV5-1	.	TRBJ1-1	CASMIQVNTEAFF	TGCGCCAGCATGATCCAGGTTAACACTGAAGCTTTCTTT
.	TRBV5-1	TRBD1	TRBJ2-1	CASSSGTVVYNEQFF	TGCGCCAGCAGCTCCGGGACAGTCGTCTACAATGAGCAGTTCTTC
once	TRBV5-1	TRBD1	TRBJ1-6	CASRLDRGRAHNSPLHF	TGCGCCAGCAGGCTGGACAGGGGGCGGGCCCATAATTCACCCCTCCACTTT
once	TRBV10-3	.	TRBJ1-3	CAISGSNSGNTIYF	TGTGCCATCAGTGGTTCAAACTCTGGAAACACCATATATTTT
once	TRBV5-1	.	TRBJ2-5	CASSFRGQQGETQYF	TGCGCCAGCAGCTTTAGGGGCCAACAAGGAGAGACCCAGTACTTC
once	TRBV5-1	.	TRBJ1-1	CASSEAGTEAFF	TGCGCCAGTTCGGAGGCGGGCACTGAAGCTTTCTTT
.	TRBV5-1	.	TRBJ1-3	CASSLEGGPASGNTIYF	TGCGCCAGCAGCTTGGAGGGCGGGCCAGCCTCTGGAAACACCATATATTTT
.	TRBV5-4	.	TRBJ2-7	CASSLFGLPYEQYF	TGTGCCAGCAGCTTGTTCGGACTCCCCTACGAGCAGTACTTC
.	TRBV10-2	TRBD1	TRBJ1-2	CASSPGQGRIYGYTF	TGCGCCAGCAGCCCCGGACAGGGGCGGATCTATGGCTACACCTTC
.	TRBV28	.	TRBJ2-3	CASSTRGGSTDTQYF	TGTGCCAGCAGTACCCGAGGGGGTAGCACAGATACGCAGTATTTT
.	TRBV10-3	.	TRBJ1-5	CAISEGVSNQPQHF	TGTGCCATCAGTGAAGGGGTGAGCAATCAGCCCCAGCATTTT
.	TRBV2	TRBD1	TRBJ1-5	CASSGPPGQGMKPQHF	TGTGCCAGCAGTGGGCCCCCGGGACAGGGCATGAAGCCCCAGCATTTT
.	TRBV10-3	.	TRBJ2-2	CATSVRYTGELFF	TGTGCCACGTCAGTCCGATACACCGGGGAGCTGTTTTTT
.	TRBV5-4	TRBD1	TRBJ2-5	CASSSHRQGGTETQYF	TGTGCCAGCAGCTCACATCGACAGGGGGGGACTGAGACCCAGTACTTC